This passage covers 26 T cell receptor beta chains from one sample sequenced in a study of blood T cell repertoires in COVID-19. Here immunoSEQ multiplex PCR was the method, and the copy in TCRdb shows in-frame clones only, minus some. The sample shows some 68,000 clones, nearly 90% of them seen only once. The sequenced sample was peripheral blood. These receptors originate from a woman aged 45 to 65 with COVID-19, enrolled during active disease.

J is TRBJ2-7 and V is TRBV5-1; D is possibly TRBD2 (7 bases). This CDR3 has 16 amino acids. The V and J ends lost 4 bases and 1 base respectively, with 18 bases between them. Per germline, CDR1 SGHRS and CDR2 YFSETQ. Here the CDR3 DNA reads TGCGCCAGCAGCCCGGGGCGGGGGCTCTATTCCTACGAGCAGTACTTC. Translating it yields CASSPGRGLYSYEQYF. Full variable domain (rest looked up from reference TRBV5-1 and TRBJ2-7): KAGVTQTPRYLIKTRGQQVTLSCSPISGHRSVSWYQQTPGQGLQFLFEYFSETQRNKGNFPGRFSGRQFSNSRSEMNVSTLELGDSALYLCASSPGRGLYSYEQYFGPGTRLTVT.

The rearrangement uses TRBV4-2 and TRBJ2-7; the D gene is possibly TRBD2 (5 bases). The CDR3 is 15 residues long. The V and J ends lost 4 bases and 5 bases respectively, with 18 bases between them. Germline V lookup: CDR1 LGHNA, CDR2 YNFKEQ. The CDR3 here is CASSRPLEGGNEQYF. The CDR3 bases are TGTGCCAGCAGCCGGCCACTAGAAGGAGGTAACGAGCAGTACTTC.

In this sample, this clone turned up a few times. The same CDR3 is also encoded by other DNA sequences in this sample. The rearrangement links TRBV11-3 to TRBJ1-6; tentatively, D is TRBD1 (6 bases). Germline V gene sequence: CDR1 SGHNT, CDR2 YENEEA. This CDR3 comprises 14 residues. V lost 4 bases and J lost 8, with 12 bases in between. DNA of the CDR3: TGTGCCAGCAGCTCCGACAGGCGGGATTCACCCCTCCACTTT. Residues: CASSSDRRDSPLHF.

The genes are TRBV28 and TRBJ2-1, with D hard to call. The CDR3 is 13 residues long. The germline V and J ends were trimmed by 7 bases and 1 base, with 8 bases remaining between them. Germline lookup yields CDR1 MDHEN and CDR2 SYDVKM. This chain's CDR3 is CASKEWSYNEQFF. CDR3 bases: TGTGCCAGCAAGGAGTGGTCCTACAATGAGCAGTTCTTC.

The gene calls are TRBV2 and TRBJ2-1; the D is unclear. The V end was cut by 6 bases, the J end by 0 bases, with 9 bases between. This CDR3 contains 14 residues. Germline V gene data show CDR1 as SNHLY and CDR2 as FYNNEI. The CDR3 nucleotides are TGTGCCAGCAGCGACTCGAGCTCCTACAATGAGCAGTTCTTC. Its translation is CASSDSSSYNEQFF.

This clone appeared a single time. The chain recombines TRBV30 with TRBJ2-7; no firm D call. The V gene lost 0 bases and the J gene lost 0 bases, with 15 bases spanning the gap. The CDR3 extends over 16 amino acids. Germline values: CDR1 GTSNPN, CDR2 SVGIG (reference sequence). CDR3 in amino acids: CAWSVLRNPPSYEQYF. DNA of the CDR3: TGTGCCTGGAGTGTACTAAGGAATCCCCCCTCCTACGAGCAGTACTTC.

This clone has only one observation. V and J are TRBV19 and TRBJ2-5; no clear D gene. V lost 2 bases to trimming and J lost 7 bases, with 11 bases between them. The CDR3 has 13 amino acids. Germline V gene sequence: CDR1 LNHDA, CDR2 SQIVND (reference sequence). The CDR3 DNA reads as TGTGCCAGTAGTATATCCCTCCGAGTGACCCAGTACTTC. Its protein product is CASSISLRVTQYF.

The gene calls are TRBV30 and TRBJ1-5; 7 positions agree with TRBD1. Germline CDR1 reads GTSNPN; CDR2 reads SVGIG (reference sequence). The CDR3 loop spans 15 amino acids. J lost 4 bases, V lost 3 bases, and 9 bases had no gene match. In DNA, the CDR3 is TGTGCCTGGAGCACCAGGGGGTCAGGGAATCAGCCCCAGCATTTT. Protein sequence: CAWSTRGSGNQPQHF.

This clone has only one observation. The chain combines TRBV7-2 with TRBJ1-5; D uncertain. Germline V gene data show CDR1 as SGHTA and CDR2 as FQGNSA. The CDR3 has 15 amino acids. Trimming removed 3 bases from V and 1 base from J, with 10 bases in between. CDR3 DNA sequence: TGTGCCAGCAGCTTGGCAGGCCCAAGCAATCAGCCCCAGCATTTT. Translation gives CASSLAGPSNQPQHF.

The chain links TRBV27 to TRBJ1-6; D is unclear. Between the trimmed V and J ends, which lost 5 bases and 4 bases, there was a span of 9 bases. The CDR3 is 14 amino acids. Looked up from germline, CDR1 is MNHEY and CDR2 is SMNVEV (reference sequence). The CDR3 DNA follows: TGTGCCAGCAGTCGTAGCCAGTATAATTCACCCCTCCACTTT. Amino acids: CASSRSQYNSPLHF.

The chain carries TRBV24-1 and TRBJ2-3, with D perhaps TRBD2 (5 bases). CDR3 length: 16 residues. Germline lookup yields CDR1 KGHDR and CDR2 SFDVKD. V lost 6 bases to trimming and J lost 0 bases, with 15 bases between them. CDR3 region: CATSTEGTRSTDTQYF. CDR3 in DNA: TGTGCCACCAGTACTGAGGGTACCCGCAGCACAGATACGCAGTATTTT.

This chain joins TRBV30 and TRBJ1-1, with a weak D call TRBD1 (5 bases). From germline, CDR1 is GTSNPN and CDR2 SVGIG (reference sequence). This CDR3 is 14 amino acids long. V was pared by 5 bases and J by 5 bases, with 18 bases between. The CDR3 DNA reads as TGTGCCTGGGCCGTCGGGGGTCCGGTGACTGAAGCTTTCTTT. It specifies CAWAVGGPVTEAFF.

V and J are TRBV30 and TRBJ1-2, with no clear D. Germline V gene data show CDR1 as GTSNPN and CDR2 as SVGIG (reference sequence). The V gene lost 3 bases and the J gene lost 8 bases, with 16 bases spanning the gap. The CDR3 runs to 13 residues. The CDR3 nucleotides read TGTGCCTGGAGGCCCCCTACCCCACGGGGCTACACCTTC. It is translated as CAWRPPTPRGYTF.

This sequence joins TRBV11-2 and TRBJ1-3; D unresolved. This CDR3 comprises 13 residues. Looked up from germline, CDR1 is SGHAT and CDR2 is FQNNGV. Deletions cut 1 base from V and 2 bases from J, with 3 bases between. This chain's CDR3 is CASSLGTGNTIYF. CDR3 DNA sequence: TGTGCCAGCAGCTTAGGTACTGGAAACACCATATATTTT.

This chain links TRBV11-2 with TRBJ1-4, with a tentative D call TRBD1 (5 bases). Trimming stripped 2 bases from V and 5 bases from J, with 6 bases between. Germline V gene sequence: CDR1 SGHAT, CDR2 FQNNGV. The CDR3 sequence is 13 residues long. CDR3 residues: CASSLPGNEKLFF. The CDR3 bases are TGTGCCAGCAGCTTACCAGGGAATGAAAAACTGTTTTTT.

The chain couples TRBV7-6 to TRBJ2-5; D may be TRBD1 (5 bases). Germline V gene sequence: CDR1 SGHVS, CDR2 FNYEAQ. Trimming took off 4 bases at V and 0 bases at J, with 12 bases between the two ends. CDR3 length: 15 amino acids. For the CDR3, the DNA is TGTGCCAGCAGCTCCACAGGCCTCTACCAAGAGACCCAGTACTTC. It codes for CASSSTGLYQETQYF.

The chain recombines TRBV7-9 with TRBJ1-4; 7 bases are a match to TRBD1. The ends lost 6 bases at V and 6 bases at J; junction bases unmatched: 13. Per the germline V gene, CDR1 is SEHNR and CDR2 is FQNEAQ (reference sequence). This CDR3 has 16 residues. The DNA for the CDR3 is TGTGCCAGCAGTCTCCAAGAAGGACAGGCATATGAAAAACTGTTTTTT. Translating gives CASSLQEGQAYEKLFF.

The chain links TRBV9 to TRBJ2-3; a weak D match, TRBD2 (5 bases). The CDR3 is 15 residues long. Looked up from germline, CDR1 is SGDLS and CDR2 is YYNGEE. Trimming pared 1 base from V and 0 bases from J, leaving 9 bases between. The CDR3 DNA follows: TGTGCCAGCAGCGTACAGAGCGGTAGCACAGATACGCAGTATTTT. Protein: CASSVQSGSTDTQYF.

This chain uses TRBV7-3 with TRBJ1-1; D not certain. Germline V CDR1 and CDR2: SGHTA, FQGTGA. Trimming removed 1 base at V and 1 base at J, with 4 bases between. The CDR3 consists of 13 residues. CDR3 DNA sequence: TGTGCCAGCAGCTTAAGAGGGAACACTGAAGCTTTCTTT. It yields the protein CASSLRGNTEAFF.

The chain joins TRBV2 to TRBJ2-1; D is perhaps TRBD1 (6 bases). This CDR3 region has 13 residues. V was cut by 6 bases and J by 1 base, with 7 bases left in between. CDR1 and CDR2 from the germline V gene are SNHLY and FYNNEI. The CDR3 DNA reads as TGTGCCAGCAGGGACAGATCCTACAATGAGCAGTTCTTC. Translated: CASRDRSYNEQFF.

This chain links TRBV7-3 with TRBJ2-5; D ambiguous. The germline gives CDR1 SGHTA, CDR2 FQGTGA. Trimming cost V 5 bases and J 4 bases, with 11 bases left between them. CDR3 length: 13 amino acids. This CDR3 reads CASSPDTRETQYF. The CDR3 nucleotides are TGTGCCAGCAGCCCTGATACTCGAGAGACCCAGTACTTC. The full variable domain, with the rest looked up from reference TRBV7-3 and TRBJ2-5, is GAGVSQTPSNKVTEKGKYVELRCDPISGHTALYWYRQSLGQGPEFLIYFQGTGAADDSGLPNDRFFAVRPEGSVSTLKIQRTERGDSAVYLCASSPDTRETQYFGPGTRLLVL.

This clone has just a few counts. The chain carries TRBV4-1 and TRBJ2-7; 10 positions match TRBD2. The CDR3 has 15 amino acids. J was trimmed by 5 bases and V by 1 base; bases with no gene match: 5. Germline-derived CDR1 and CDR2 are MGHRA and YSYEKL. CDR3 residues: CASSQVPSGRDEQYF. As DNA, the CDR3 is TGCGCCAGCAGCCAAGTCCCCAGCGGGAGGGACGAGCAGTACTTC.

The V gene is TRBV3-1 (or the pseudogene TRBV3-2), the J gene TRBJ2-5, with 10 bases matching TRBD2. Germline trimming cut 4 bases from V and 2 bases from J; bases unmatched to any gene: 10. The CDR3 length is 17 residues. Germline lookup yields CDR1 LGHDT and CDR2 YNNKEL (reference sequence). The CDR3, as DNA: TGTGCCAGCAGCCTAGGACTAGCGGAACTCATACAAGAGACCCAGTACTTC. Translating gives CASSLGLAELIQETQYF.

The CDR3 protein is CASSPSSEKLFF. The CDR3 DNA reads as TGTGCCAGCAGCCCTTCTAGTGAAAAACTGTTTTTT. This rearrangement joins TRBV7-9 to TRBJ1-4; no definite D call. The germline gives CDR1 SEHNR, CDR2 FQNEAQ (reference sequence). This CDR3 is 12 amino acids long. Trimming took off 5 bases at V and 7 bases at J, with 8 bases between the two ends.

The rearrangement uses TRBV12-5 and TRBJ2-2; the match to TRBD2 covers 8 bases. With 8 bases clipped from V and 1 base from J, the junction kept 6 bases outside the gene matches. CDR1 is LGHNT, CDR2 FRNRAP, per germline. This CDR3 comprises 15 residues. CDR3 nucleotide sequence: TGTGCTAGTACCCCGGGACTAGGGAACACCGGGGAGCTGTTTTTT. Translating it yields CASTPGLGNTGELFF.

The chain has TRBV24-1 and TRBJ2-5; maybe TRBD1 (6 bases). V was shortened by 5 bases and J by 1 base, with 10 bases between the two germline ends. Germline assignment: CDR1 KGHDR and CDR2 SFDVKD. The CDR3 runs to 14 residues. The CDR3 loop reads CATSVTGPQETQYF. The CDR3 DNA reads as TGTGCCACCAGTGTTACAGGGCCCCAAGAGACCCAGTACTTC.